This TCR beta chain was observed in a study of early T cells in non-severe SARS-CoV-2 infection. About the study: Unsorted whole blood bulk RNA was sequenced, with unpaired chains. Findings and caveats of the study: Using VDJdb, the matching emphasized anti-spike CD8 responses while missing private and CD4 specificities.

Unique molecular identifiers were attached to individual cDNA molecules. TCRdb itself ran the 5' RACE reads through MiXCR, one entry per CDR3 protein. The sample has 55,000 or so distinct CDR3 sequences, 12% seen once. This CDR3 has 15 residues. Losses at the gene ends were 5 bases for V and 2 bases for J; bases not matched to a gene: 8. Germline V CDR1 and CDR2: SGHAT, FQNNGV. Details on this clonotype: Its specificity is not known.

The V call is TRBV11-2, the J call TRBJ2-5; 7 nucleotides align to TRBD1. The sequencing sample was made of whole blood. The TCR comes from an adult who was a healthcare worker with PCR-confirmed SARS-CoV-2 infection or an uninfected control (not recorded which). CDR3 region: CASSDTLGQQETQYF. The CDR3 DNA reads TGTGCCAGCAGCGATACGCTGGGACAGCAAGAGACCCAGTACTTC.